This entry lists 15 T cell receptor beta chains sequenced from one sample in a study of T cells in Graves' hyperthyroidism and ophthalmopathy. From RNA transcripts, TCR beta CDR3 regions were amplified. Carried out on the TCR CDR3, a first-round RT-PCR used the HTBI primer set. TCRdb reprocessed the multiplex PCR reads with MiXCR, giving one entry per CDR3 protein. The sample has 250,000 to 300,000 distinct CDR3 sequences; less than 20% are singletons. Sequenced: blood. All receptors derive from a man in his forties or fifties with Graves' ophthalmopathy.

There are many counts of this clonotype. This rearrangement joins TRBV11-1 to TRBJ2-2; 8 bases agree with TRBD1. CDR3 length: 16 residues. Germline lookup yields CDR1 SGHAT and CDR2 FQDESV (reference sequence). V was clipped by 2 bases and J by 4 bases; unmatched bases: 6. The CDR3 sequence: CASSLRQGASTGELFF. The CDR3 region has the DNA TGTGCCAGCAGCTTAAGGCAGGGGGCCTCCACCGGGGAGCTGTTTTTT.

This clonotype was detected many times. The rearrangement joins TRBV7-2 to TRBJ2-3; 10 bases map to TRBD2. The CDR3 is 15 residues long. Per germline, CDR1 SGHTA and CDR2 FQGNSA. The V segment lost 1 base and the J segment 13 bases; nucleotides outside the gene matches: 11. CDR3 sequence: CASSLELAGGQFEYF. The CDR3 nucleotides are TGTGCCAGCAGCTTAGAGTTAGCGGGGGGACAATTTGAGTATTTT.

This clonotype occurred a few times. The J gene is TRBJ1-6, the V gene TRBV27, with a tentative D call TRBD1 (6 bases). The CDR3 has 17 residues. Germline V lookup: CDR1 MNHEY, CDR2 SMNVEV (reference sequence). V was pared by 0 bases and J by 9 bases, with 18 bases between. The chain's CDR3 is CASSLSGWYDRSSPLHF. As DNA, the CDR3 is TGTGCCAGCAGTTTATCGGGTTGGTATGACAGGAGTTCACCCCTCCACTTT.

This clonotype came up many times. The chain recombines TRBV5-1 with TRBJ2-3, with 7 bases that match TRBD2. The ends lost 1 base at V and 1 base at J; junction bases unmatched: 3. CDR1 is SGHRS, CDR2 YFSETQ, per germline. The CDR3 spans 15 residues. The CDR3 sequence is CASSLSGTGTDTQYF. The CDR3 DNA reads TGCGCCAGCAGCTTGAGCGGGACGGGCACAGATACGCAGTATTTT.

Only a few counts were recorded for this clonotype. The junction departs from germline at one end; a sequencing error may be responsible. The chain combines TRBV18 with TRBJ2-1; 8 bases agree with TRBD1. From germline, CDR1 is KGHSH and CDR2 LQKENI. This CDR3 contains 13 residues. The CDR3 loop is CASSQQGVGERFF. CDR3 sequence (DNA): TGTGCCAGCTCGCAACAGGGGGTCGGTGAGCGGTTCTTC.

The chain carries TRBV5-1 and TRBJ2-1, with 8 bases matching TRBD1. The V segment lost 4 bases and the J segment 0 bases; nucleotides outside the gene matches: 3. This CDR3 is built from 15 residues. Per germline, CDR1 SGHRS and CDR2 YFSETQ. The DNA of the CDR3 is TGCGCCAGCAGCCCTACAGGGGGCTCCTACAATGAGCAGTTCTTC. Translating gives CASSPTGGSYNEQFF.

This clonotype was seen ten or more times. The chain recombines TRBV11-1 with TRBJ2-5, with no clear D. The CDR3 loop spans 14 amino acids. V lost 5 bases to trimming and J lost 2 bases, with 12 bases between them. Per the germline V gene, CDR1 is SGHAT and CDR2 is FQDESV (reference sequence). The CDR3 here is CASSRRRLQETQYF. In nucleotides, the CDR3 is TGTGCCAGCAGCCGGCGGCGGCTACAAGAGACCCAGTACTTC. The whole variable domain, remainder taken from reference TRBV11-1 and TRBJ2-5, is EAEVAQSPRYKITEKSQAVAFWCDPISGHATLYWYRQILGQGPELLVQFQDESVVDDSQLPKDRFSAERLKGVDSTLKIQPAELGDSAMYLCASSRRRLQETQYFGPGTRLLVL.

This clonotype showed up many times. The V gene is TRBV7-9, the J gene TRBJ1-5; D gene unclear. CDR3 length equals 13 residues. V lost 7 bases and J 5 bases, leaving 12 bases between the germline ends. Germline CDR1 SEHNR, CDR2 FQNEAQ (reference sequence). CDR3 DNA sequence: TGTGCCAGCACGGAGGGTGGCGATCAGCCCCAGCATTTT. Translation gives CASTEGGDQPQHF.

Ten or more counts support this clonotype. The chain recombines TRBV2 with TRBJ2-1; D is unresolved. The V and J ends lost 9 bases and 6 bases respectively, with 12 bases between them. The CDR3 totals 12 residues. In germline, CDR1 is SNHLY, CDR2 FYNNEI. The CDR3 sequence: CASTFTGNEQFF. CDR3 DNA: TGTGCCAGTACCTTTACTGGCAATGAGCAGTTCTTC.

This clonotype was recorded at least ten times. J is TRBJ2-7 and V is TRBV7-2, with TRBD1 identical over 7 bases. Germline V gives CDR1 SGHTA, CDR2 FQGNSA. The trim removed 5 bases at V and 3 bases at J, leaving 7 bases unmatched. The CDR3 covers 14 residues. The CDR3: CASSPSTGNYEQYF. For the CDR3, the DNA is TGTGCCAGCAGCCCATCGACAGGGAACTACGAGCAGTACTTC.

The genes are TRBV9 and TRBJ2-7, with D tentatively TRBD1 (5 bases). Trimming stripped 3 bases from V and 2 bases from J, with 9 bases between. In germline, CDR1 is SGDLS, CDR2 YYNGEE. The CDR3 has 13 amino acids. CDR3 loop: CASSEDSTYEQYF. CDR3 nucleotide sequence: TGTGCCAGCAGCGAAGACAGCACCTACGAGCAGTACTTC. The complete variable domain, with remaining parts taken from reference TRBV9 and TRBJ2-7, reads DSGVTQTPKHLITATGQRVTLRCSPRSGDLSVYWYQQSLDQGLQFLIQYYNGEERAKGNILERFSAQQFPDLHSELNLSSLELGDSALYFCASSEDSTYEQYFGPGTRLTVT.

This chain uses TRBV27 with TRBJ2-2; 8 bases are a match to TRBD2. Germline V lookup: CDR1 MNHEY, CDR2 SMNVEV (reference sequence). The ends lost 2 bases at V and 0 bases at J; junction bases unmatched: 11. The CDR3 has 19 residues. The CDR3: CASSLKAGGTFANTGELFF. The CDR3 DNA is TGTGCCAGCAGTTTAAAGGCGGGAGGCACTTTCGCGAACACCGGGGAGCTGTTTTTT.

This clonotype was counted a few times. J is TRBJ2-6 and V is TRBV5-1; D is possibly TRBD1 or TRBD2 (5 bases each). Germline values: CDR1 SGHRS, CDR2 YFSETQ. The V end lost 0 bases, the J end lost 0 bases, and 10 bases lay between the germline ends. This CDR3 contains 17 residues. CDR3 amino acids: CASSLVGGSSGANVLTF. The DNA of the CDR3 is TGCGCCAGCAGCTTGGTTGGGGGATCCTCTGGGGCCAACGTCCTGACTTTC.

The sample holds many counts of this clonotype. The chain recombines TRBV20-1 with TRBJ2-5; 7 bases are a match to TRBD2. The CDR3 has 15 amino acids. V lost 3 bases to trimming and J lost 5 bases; unmatched junction nucleotides: 12. Germline V lookup: CDR1 DFQATT, CDR2 SNEGSKA (reference sequence). Here the CDR3 DNA reads TGCAGTGCTAGGGACGACCTAGCGGAGGAGGAGACCCAGTACTTC. It translates to CSARDDLAEEETQYF.

Worth noting for this clonotype: The junction departs from the called germline gene at one end, perhaps through a read error. This sequence joins TRBV20-1 and TRBJ2-2; a possible D gene is TRBD2 (5 bases). The CDR3 has 13 residues. CDR1 is DFQATT and CDR2 is SNEGSKA in the germline V gene (reference sequence). CDR3 sequence (DNA): TGCAGTGGCAGACCCGGGATTACCGGGGAGCTGCTTTTT. Its translation is CSGRPGITGELLF.